Listed below are T cell receptor beta chains from one sample, sequenced in a study of cytomegalovirus exposure and HLA in healthy donors. Clones were sequenced by immunoSEQ multiplex PCR, and TCRdb holds only the in-frame ones, with some missing. The sample consists of more than 95,000 clones, roughly a tenth of them appearing once. The sample was PBMCs. The source of these receptors is a young woman in good health and CMV-seropositive. Each CDR3 is given with its conserved first and last residue. Fields, in order: J gene, V gene, D gene, clone size, CDR3 DNA, CDR3 protein. The D gene is left open where the match is weak. Some rows mark clone size as missing; the rest say once, few, many or name a class of expanded clone.

TRBJ2-1 TRBV29-1 TRBD2 few TGCAGCGTTCACTCAAGACTAGCGGGAGGTTGGAATGAGCAGTTCTTC CSVHSRLAGGWNEQFF
TRBJ1-1 TRBV9 . few TGTGCCAGCAGCGTAGGAGGGGGAGGGACTGAAGCTTTCTTT CASSVGGGGTEAFF
TRBJ1-3 TRBV7-8 . few TGTGCCAGCAGCTTAGCTTACACCGCCAACTCTGGAAACACCATATATTTT CASSLAYTANSGNTIYF
TRBJ2-2 TRBV29-1 . . TGCAGCGTTGCCCACACGAACACCGGGGAGCTGTTTTTT CSVAHTNTGELFF
TRBJ2-5 TRBV29-1 TRBD1 . TGCAGCGTTCAAACAGGGGTTGAGGAGACCCAGTACTTC CSVQTGVEETQYF
TRBJ2-7 TRBV28 . . TGTGCCAGCAGTTTACGCAGGGCGTCCTCCTACGAGCAGTACTTC CASSLRRASSYEQYF
TRBJ2-2 TRBV7-3 TRBD2 few TGTGCCAGCAGCTTAAGGTCACTAGCGGGGAACACCGGGGAGCTGTTTTTT CASSLRSLAGNTGELFF
TRBJ2-1 TRBV6-5 . few TGTGCCAGCAGTCCCCTACGCAACAATGAGCAGTTCTTC CASSPLRNNEQFF
TRBJ1-4 TRBV7-8 . . TGTGCCAGCAGCTTCGGACAGCCCGAAAAACTGTTTTTT CASSFGQPEKLFF
TRBJ2-7 TRBV28 . few TGTGCCAGCACCTATCTTTTACGGCAGGGGCGCTCCTACGAGCAGTACTTC CASTYLLRQGRSYEQYF
TRBJ1-2 TRBV5-1 . . TGTGCCAGCACCGCGGGGGGGGCCTACACCTTC CASTAGGAYTF
TRBJ2-7 TRBV27 . few TGTGCCAGCAGTTTGGCCGGAGGAGCCAGCTACGAGCAGTACTTC CASSLAGGASYEQYF
TRBJ1-2 TRBV5-1 TRBD1 . TGCGCCAGCAGCTATGGAAAGGGACAGGGAGATGGCTACACCTTC CASSYGKGQGDGYTF
TRBJ2-2 TRBV5-1 . few TGCGCCAGCAGCTTGGTCCAGCGGCTGAACACCGGGGAGCTGTTTTTT CASSLVQRLNTGELFF
TRBJ1-5 TRBV5-5 . . TGTGCCAGCAGCTGGGGCGCAGGGAGCGGGCAGCCCCAGCATTTT CASSWGAGSGQPQHF
TRBJ1-1 TRBV7-9 TRBD1 few TGTGCCAGCAGCCCACAGGGGACCACTGAAGCTTTCTTT CASSPQGTTEAFF
TRBJ2-7 TRBV5-1 . few TGCGCCAGCAGCTCGAGGGTAGGCGCCTACGAGCAGTACTTC CASSSRVGAYEQYF
TRBJ1-2 TRBV2 . . TGTGCCAGCAGTGACTTCCCGACAGCAAGTTATGGCTACACCTTC CASSDFPTASYGYTF
TRBJ1-1 TRBV4-1 TRBD1 few TGCGCCAGCAGCCAAATCCCGGGACAGGGGGCCACTGAAGCTTTCTTT CASSQIPGQGATEAFF
TRBJ1-1 TRBV2 . few TGTGCCAGCAGTGTGGGGGCGGGGGGGGGCACTGAAGCTTTCTTT CASSVGAGGGTEAFF
TRBJ2-7 TRBV29-1 . . TGCAGCGTTACCCAGGACAGAATTTACGAGCAGTACTTC CSVTQDRIYEQYF
TRBJ1-3 TRBV5-4 . many TGTGCCAGCAGAACTTTCGGCTCTGGAAACACCATATATTTT CASRTFGSGNTIYF
TRBJ2-4 TRBV14 TRBD1 . TGTGCCAGCAGCCTCGATCAGGGACAGGGGTTTTGGTGGAACATTCAGTACTTC CASSLDQGQGFWWNIQYF
TRBJ1-4 TRBV4-1 TRBD1 . TGCGCCAGCAGCCGGACAGGGAGCCCTAATGAAAAACTGTTTTTT CASSRTGSPNEKLFF
TRBJ2-3 TRBV28 TRBD2 . TGTGCCAGCAGTTTTCCGGCTAGCGGGACTTTCTTATCTAGCACAGATACGCAGTATTTT CASSFPASGTFLSSTDTQYF
TRBJ2-2 TRBV28 TRBD2 few TGTGCCAGCAGTTGGGGGACTAGCGGGAGTTGGACCGGGGAGCTGTTTTTT CASSWGTSGSWTGELFF
TRBJ2-2 TRBV28 . few TGTGCCAGCAGTTTAGCTGACAGGGACTCCGGGGAGCTGTTTTTT CASSLADRDSGELFF
TRBJ2-1 TRBV19 TRBD1 . TGTGCCAGTAGTTCGCTGACAGGGGGCTTTCTCGATGAGCAGTTCTTC CASSSLTGGFLDEQFF
TRBJ2-1 TRBV5-1 . . TGCGCCAGCAGCTTGGGTGCAGAGGCGTTCTTC CASSLGAEAFF
TRBJ2-1 TRBV10-2 TRBD2 . TGCGCCACCTCGTTGGGCGGGAGCTACAATGAGCAGTTCTTC CATSLGGSYNEQFF
TRBJ2-7 TRBV13 . . TGTGCCAGCAGAAGATTCGGTTCCTACGAGCAGTACTTC CASRRFGSYEQYF
TRBJ2-5 TRBV7-9 TRBD2 few TGTGCCAGCAGCGCTCTAGCGGGGGTAGAGACCCAGTACTTC CASSALAGVETQYF
TRBJ1-1 TRBV28 . . TGTGCCAGCAGTTTGGCCGGCGGTACTGAAGCTTTCTTT CASSLAGGTEAFF
TRBJ1-2 TRBV20-1 . . TGCAGTGCTGGGGGCCCTTATGGCTACACCTTC CSAGGPYGYTF
TRBJ1-5 TRBV6-1 . few TGTGCCAGCAGTGAAAGGGGGATTGATGGCAATCAGCCCCAGCATTTT CASSERGIDGNQPQHF
TRBJ2-5 TRBV19 . . TGTGCCAGTAGTCGGAGTCCGGGGTACCAAGAGACCCAGTACTTC CASSRSPGYQETQYF
TRBJ2-1 TRBV19 . . TGTGCCAGTAGGAAGAGCTCCTACAATGAGCAGTTCTTC CASRKSSYNEQFF
TRBJ1-2 TRBV29-1 . . TGCAGCGTCCTCAGGGAAGGGAACTATGGCTACACCTTC CSVLREGNYGYTF
TRBJ1-5 TRBV19 TRBD1 few TGTGCCAGTAGTATACAGGGGGCAGGGGGCAATCAGCCCCAGCATTTT CASSIQGAGGNQPQHF
TRBJ2-1 TRBV5-4 TRBD2 . TGTGCCAGCAGCTTTGGTTATCCGGGAGGGCCGGGAGAGCAGTTCTTC CASSFGYPGGPGEQFF
TRBJ2-3 TRBV30 . few TGTGCCTGGACCTATAGAACAGTCTCACAAGATACGCAGTATTTT CAWTYRTVSQDTQYF
TRBJ1-2 TRBV28 . . TGTGCCAGCAGCGAAACAGTGTATGGCTACACCTTC CASSETVYGYTF
TRBJ2-7 TRBV6-6 TRBD2 . TGTGCCAGCAGTACGACTAGCGGGGGGTACGAGCAGTATTTC CASSTTSGGYEQYF
TRBJ2-6 TRBV15 . few TGTGCCACCAGCAGAGATACAGGCAACGGGGCCAACGTCCTGACTTTC CATSRDTGNGANVLTF
TRBJ1-5 TRBV4-1 . few TGCGCCAGCAGGCCACGGGACTACTCGACGGAGCCCCAGCATTTT CASRPRDYSTEPQHF
TRBJ2-7 TRBV2 . . TGTGCCAGCACTTGGGTTTATGAGGGCTACGAGCAGTACTTC CASTWVYEGYEQYF